This T cell receptor (beta chain) was recovered during a study of cytomegalovirus exposure and HLA in healthy donors (dated by TCRdb to between 2016 and 2019). About the investigation overall: According to an earlier analysis of 550 to 750 of the donors, about 179 million T cells yielded 100 million or so unique TCR beta sequences and approximately 300 Gb of sequence data. Approximately 310 gigabases of sequencing data and tens of millions of unique TCR sequences were included in an early release covering roughly 700 HLA-typed donors. Among the roughly 430 genotyped donors, more than 70% belonged to the genetic ancestry cluster associated with self-reported Caucasian donors. The aim of the study was to test whether cataloging public T cell receptors could identify signatures of past pathogen exposure. Using immunosequencing, the study profiled T cell repertoires from about 650 subjects and related those repertoires to cytomegalovirus serostatus. In addition to the first cohort of 500 to 850 subjects, a separate validation cohort of approximately 130 different subjects was used. High-throughput TCR immunosequencing, statistical association of individual TCRs with disease status, and machine learning were combined to predict cytomegalovirus infection status. A later analysis re-analyzed previously published TCR beta repertoires from about 600 donors and added high-resolution HLA genotyping to study TCR occurrence patterns. The later analysis used no new phenotypic data to find candidate immune exposures, relying instead on TCR beta sequences and their occurrence across donors. An earlier analysis of fewer than 750 of the donors used high-throughput TCR beta sequencing to judge whether each TCR beta V gene segment behaved as functional or pseudogenic. Donor age, sex, ethnicity and CMV serostatus were compiled alongside the repertoire data. A later genetic analysis used genome-wide SNP genotypes for about three fifths of the roughly 700 donors, treating that subset as a discovery cohort. All discovery cohort repertoires had been generated on a single sequencing platform. Class I and class II HLA loci were covered by the typing at four-digit resolution. The number of donors typed differed by locus, with roughly 620-630 for A, B, C, DRB1 and DQB1, 522 for DQA1, under 610 for DPA1, and around 460 for DPB1. Because of strong linkage in the cohort, roughly five DR-DQ haplotypes were treated as single units for association and clustering. Among around 400 genotyped donors of the cohort, an average of roughly 240,000 unique TCR beta nucleotide sequences were sequenced per donor, roughly 20% of them non-productive.

On this clone itself: Its antigen target is currently unknown. No much larger clone is present one base from it, and per-base qualities are unavailable.

Study-wide findings and limitations: Correlated functional status among segregating V segments might be attributable to linkage disequilibrium, but an unknown experimental factor could not be ruled out. Broadly in line with IMGT annotations, most TCR beta V segments showed up in productive rearrangements about 87% or about 30% of the time in an earlier analysis of 587 of the donors. HLA typing was unavailable for some donors at each locus, so association tests used only the typed subset. Sequencing depth was assumed to be roughly uniform across donors in the presence/absence analyses, though that assumption may not hold. The cohort was sequenced for TCR beta chains only, and without alpha or paired-chain data the features that could be detected were limited. A further reported finding was that TCR beta sequences accurately predicted the HLA-A and HLA-B alleles for most subjects in the first cohort. In both the original and validation cohorts, the classifier was reported to diagnose cytomegalovirus status with high specificity and sensitivity. A later analysis found that TCR association rates varied across HLA loci, with DRB1 alleles showing the most associated TCRs and HLA-C alleles the fewest. Three of the identified cytomegalovirus-associated TCR beta chains were confirmed in vitro to be specific for cytomegalovirus antigens. Assigning TCR associations to individual alleles was difficult when HLA alleles, especially DR and DQ, strongly co-occurred. The only immune exposure information available for the cohort was CMV serostatus. According to a later genetic analysis, donors in an Asian-associated ancestry cluster had fewer N-insertions in productive TCRs than the roughly 660-donor mean. In a later analysis, 16,951 TCR beta sequences were associated with specific HLA alleles at a false discovery rate of 0.05. It was suggested by the authors that the approach could potentially be generalized to other disease states and immunological phenotypes. In a later analysis, several top co-occurrence clusters were reported to appear linked to parvovirus B19, influenza, CMV and Epstein-Barr virus. The study listed approximately 160 TCR beta chains as associated with cytomegalovirus. In a later analysis, HLA-associated TCR beta chains showed more clonal expansion and lower generation probabilities than non-associated chains that were equally common. Because counts were too low, 15 or so rarely observed V segments, including chromosome 9 orphons, were excluded from the earlier analysis of fewer than 650 of the donors. Some IMGT-functional V segments, including TRBV6-2 and TRBV6-3, could not be told apart with the 87-base-pair reads, so those segments were excluded. Most CMV-associated TCR beta chains appeared to be HLA-restricted in a later analysis, and the HLA associations seemed to be driven largely by CMV exposure. While some public TCRs were present in many individuals, most TCR sequences turned up only very rarely across donors. A cluster of highly shared sequence variants was judged likely to be a technical artifact of the sequencing pipeline. A later genetic analysis associated a missense DCLRE1C variant with V-gene and J-gene trimming of TCR beta chains, and an independent cohort replicated the association.

The cohort was made up of about 670 healthy bone marrow donors. At the time of sampling, every cohort member was nominally healthy, though immune exposures that went unrecorded were likely present. The donor was CMV seropositive and belonged to the group of 270 or so seropositive cohort members. A peripheral blood sample was provided by each donor, and peripheral blood mononuclear cells were used for TCR beta sequencing. The Qiagen DNeasy Blood Extraction Kit was used to extract genomic DNA from the blood cell samples. From its cysteine to its phenylalanine, the CDR3 spans 14 amino acids. Of all the DNA, just the CDR3 is kept, 42 bases in frame from base 1. Germline trimming: 0 bases from V, 6 bases from J; junction bases outside gene matches: 2. From the germline V gene, CDR1 is SGHRS and CDR2 is YFSETQ. Library preparation was by the immunoSEQ multiplex PCR assay. For the multiplex PCR, a mixture combining 60 forward primers for TCR Vbeta segments and 13 reverse primers for TCR Jbeta segments was used. Amplification of the CDR3 region of rearranged TCR beta genes was performed with a multiplex PCR assay on genomic DNA. Amplified TCR beta libraries were sequenced as 87-base-pair reads on the Illumina HiSeq System. The authors' pipeline ran thus. A later analysis tallied 70 million to 100 million unique TCR beta chains across the 700 or so repertoires, and about 12 million of those chains were shared by two or more donors. Raw reads were error-corrected and collapsed into unique sequences with a nearest-neighbor algorithm that merged closely related sequences to remove PCR and sequencing errors. Alignment of CDR3 sequences to IMGT reference sequences was used to assign V, D and J gene segments. For a sequence to be retained, a match of at least six nucleotides to both a V gene segment and a J gene segment was required. Rearrangements were classified as productive when the CDR3 lacked stop codons and remained in frame with V and J, and all other rearrangements were classified as non-productive. CDR3 was defined by IMGT convention, running from the second conserved V-encoded cysteine to the conserved J-encoded phenylalanine. The earlier analysis of 587 of the donors excluded sequences that lacked an unambiguous match to a single V gene segment. An earlier analysis of over 450 of the donors classified V segments as functional when productive rearrangements were above 56.7% and as segregating when the standard deviation between donors was above 5%. A statistical classification framework was built to diagnose cytomegalovirus status from the catalog of TCR beta chain sequences. In a later analysis, V and J genes were assigned by comparing TCR nucleotide sequences against IMGT/GENE-DB human TR gene sequences. A later analysis assigned CDR3 sequences and most-parsimonious VDJ recombination scenarios with the TCRdist pipeline. In a later analysis, every TCR beta chain was defined by the combination of its CDR3 amino acid sequence and its V-gene family, and reads without a unique V-gene family were dropped. A later analysis removed 592 highly shared, low-generation-probability nucleotide sequences to deal with suspected cross-contamination and a sequencing artifact. In a later analysis, a clonal expansion index for each public chain was calculated from normalized within-repertoire ranks of inferred template counts. In a later analysis, generation probabilities were computed with a VDJ recombination model fitted to out-of-frame rearrangements, and the resulting probabilities were checked against IGoR. In a later analysis, hypergeometric tests were used to score TCR-TCR, TCR-HLA and TCR-CMV co-occurrence, with a repertoire-size bias correction applied to TCR pairs. In a later analysis, false discovery rates were estimated by permuting HLA or CMV assignments 20 times. In a later analysis, co-occurring TCRs were grouped using DBSCAN, and TCRdist sequence similarity was added for clustering within HLA-allele-positive subsets. Repertoires with fewer than 30,000 or more than 120,000 public chains, plus five repertoires with anomalous nucleotide sharing, were excluded from co-occurrence clustering. What TCRdb holds here is the immuneACCESS table cut down to in-frame rearrangements. Part of the clones is not present; checked against another copy, under half of the missing clones reflect an unresolved V gene, and the others are unexplained. Clone size and V and J calls were adopted from that table, with D and trimming inferred from the DNA. The sample records about 150,000 clones, roughly 80% of which are singletons. The ten biggest clones cover around 13% of the sample.

Sequenced sample: PBMCs. Recombination connected TRBV5-1 to TRBJ2-4; 8 central nucleotides agree with TRBD1. The sequence came from a middle-aged man in good health and CMV-seropositive. Read as DNA, the sequence is TGCGCCAGCAGCTTGGGGCAGGGGGCAAACATTCAGTACTTC. This sequence encodes CASSLGQGANIQYF.